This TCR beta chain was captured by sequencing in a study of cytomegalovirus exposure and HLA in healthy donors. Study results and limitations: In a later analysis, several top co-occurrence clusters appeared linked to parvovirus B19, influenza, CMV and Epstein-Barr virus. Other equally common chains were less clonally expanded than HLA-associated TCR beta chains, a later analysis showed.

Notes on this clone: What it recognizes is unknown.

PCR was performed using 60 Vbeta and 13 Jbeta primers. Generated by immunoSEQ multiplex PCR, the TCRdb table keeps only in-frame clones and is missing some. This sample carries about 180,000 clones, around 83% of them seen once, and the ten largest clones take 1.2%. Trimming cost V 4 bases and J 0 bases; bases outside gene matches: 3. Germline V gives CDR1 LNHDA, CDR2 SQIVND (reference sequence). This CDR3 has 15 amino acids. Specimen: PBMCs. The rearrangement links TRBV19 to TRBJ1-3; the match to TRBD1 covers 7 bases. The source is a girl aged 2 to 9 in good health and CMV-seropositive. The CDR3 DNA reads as TGTGCCAGTAGTAAGGGACAGCTCTCTGGAAACACCATATATTTT. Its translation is CASSKGQLSGNTIYF.